What follows is one T cell receptor (beta chain) and its context. Only in-frame clones appear in the TCRdb table, and some are missing; sequencing was by immunoSEQ multiplex PCR. Found here are some 270,000 clones, approximately 86% of them singletons; the top ten hold roughly 8%. This CDR3 comprises 16 residues. CDR1 is MNHEY and CDR2 is SMNVEV in the germline V gene (reference sequence). Deletions cut 2 bases from V and 1 base from J, with 14 bases between. The data stem from a study of blood T cell repertoires in COVID-19. J is TRBJ2-5 and V is TRBV27; TRBD2 might be the D (6 bases). Input material: peripheral blood. The sequence derives from a middle-aged man with active or convalescent COVID-19. This CDR3 is CASSLGRGLPQETQYF. CDR3 coding DNA: TGTGCCAGCAGTTTAGGGCGGGGACTCCCCCAAGAGACCCAGTACTTC.